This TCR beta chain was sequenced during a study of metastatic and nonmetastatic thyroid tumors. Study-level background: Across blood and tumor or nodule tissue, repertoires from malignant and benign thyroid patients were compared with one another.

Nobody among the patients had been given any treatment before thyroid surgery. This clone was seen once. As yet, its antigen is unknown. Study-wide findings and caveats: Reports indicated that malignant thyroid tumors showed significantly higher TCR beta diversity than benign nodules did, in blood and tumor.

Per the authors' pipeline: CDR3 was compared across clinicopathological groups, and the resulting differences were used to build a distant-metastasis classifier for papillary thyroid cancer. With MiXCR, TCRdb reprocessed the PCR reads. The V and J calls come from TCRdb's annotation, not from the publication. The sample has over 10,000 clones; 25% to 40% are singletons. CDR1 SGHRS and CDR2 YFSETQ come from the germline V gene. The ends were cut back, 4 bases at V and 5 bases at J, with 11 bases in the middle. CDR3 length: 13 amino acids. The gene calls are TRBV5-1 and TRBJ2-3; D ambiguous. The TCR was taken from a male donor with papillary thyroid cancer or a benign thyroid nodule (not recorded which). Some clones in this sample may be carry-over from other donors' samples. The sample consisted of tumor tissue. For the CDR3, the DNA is TGCGCCAGCAGCAGGTGCGGCATAGATACGCAGTATTTT. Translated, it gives CASSRCGIDTQYF.